Below are 15 T cell receptor beta chains sequenced from a single sample in a study of blood T cells in healthy people across ages. It was with a sample-barcoded 5' primer and a J-beta primer mix that a second PCR of roughly 7 to 11 cycles was run. TCRdb itself ran the 5' RACE reads through MiXCR, one entry per CDR3 protein. Among 2 million or so distinct CDR3 sequences, roughly 50% were seen once, and the ten largest hold 2% to 2.5%. Sample: blood. The source of these receptors is a woman aged 40-49 years in good health.

The chain joins TRBV6-5 to TRBJ1-2; D may be TRBD1 (5 bases). This CDR3 comprises 12 residues. Trimming pared 5 bases from V and 8 bases from J, leaving 12 bases between. The V gene's germline CDR1 is MNHEY and CDR2 SVGAGI. The CDR3, as DNA: TGTGCCAGCAGTGAGCAGGGTATCGGCTACACCTTC. It codes for CASSEQGIGYTF.

This clonotype was recorded a few times. This chain uses TRBV7-2 with TRBJ2-4, with 8 bases fitting TRBD1. Germline V gives CDR1 SGHTA, CDR2 FQGNSA. The CDR3 runs to 15 residues. The V and J ends lost 2 bases and 6 bases, in that order; junction bases with no gene match: 6. As DNA, the CDR3 is TGTGCCAGCAGCTTAAGCAGGGGGCAAATAAACATTCAGTACTTC. Translated, it gives CASSLSRGQINIQYF. The full variable domain, with the rest looked up from reference TRBV7-2 and TRBJ2-4, is GAGVSQSPSNKVTEKGKDVELRCDPISGHTALYWYRQSLGQGLEFLIYFQGNSAPDKSGLPSDRFSAERTGGSVSTLTIQRTQQEDSAVYLCASSLSRGQINIQYFGAGTRLSVL.

The chain uses TRBV5-8 and TRBJ2-4; D is uncertain. The CDR3 covers 13 residues. V was cut by 0 bases and J by 9 bases, with 10 bases left in between. Per the germline V gene, CDR1 is SGHTS and CDR2 is YDEGEE. CDR3 in DNA: TGTGCCAGCAGCTTGGACCTGGTTGGCATTCAGTACTTC. This codes for CASSLDLVGIQYF.

This chain joins TRBV6-2 or TRBV6-3 and TRBJ2-1; D call uncertain. Germline CDR1 MNHEY, CDR2 SVGEGT. V dropped 2 bases and J dropped 0 bases, with 14 bases sitting between them. This CDR3 spans 17 amino acids. CDR3: CASSYPTPGLSYNEQFF. The CDR3 bases are TGTGCCAGCAGTTACCCCACCCCTGGTCTCTCCTACAATGAGCAGTTCTTC.

This clonotype was found a few times. This chain joins TRBV19 and TRBJ1-2; 9 bases agree with TRBD1. Trimming removed 4 bases from V and 4 bases from J; junction bases left unmatched: 13. The CDR3 length is 17 residues. CDR1 and CDR2 (germline): LNHDA, SQIVND (reference sequence). This CDR3 is CASSKPGQGLRSYGYTF. The CDR3 region has the DNA TGTGCCAGTAGTAAACCGGGACAGGGATTGAGGAGCTATGGCTACACCTTC.

The table lists this clonotype with a few counts. The chain joins TRBV20-1 to TRBJ2-7; 7 bases line up with TRBD1. The germline V gene has CDR1 DFQATT and CDR2 SNEGSKA (reference sequence). The CDR3 is 14 amino acids. With V trimmed by 5 bases and J by 0 bases, 7 bases remained unmatched. The CDR3 region has the DNA TGCAGTGCTGAGACGAGACAGGGCTCCTACGAGCAGTACTTC. It encodes CSAETRQGSYEQYF.

The V and J genes are TRBV6-1 and TRBJ2-1; 12 positions agree with TRBD2. The V gene end was trimmed by 8 bases and the J gene end by 8 bases; junction bases not matched to a gene: 16. This CDR3 has 17 amino acids. Germline CDR1 is MNHNS and CDR2 is SASEGT. The CDR3 DNA reads TGTGCCAGCCGTACGCCGGCTAGCGGGGGGGGTAGTCATGAGCAGTTCTTC. This gives the protein CASRTPASGGGSHEQFF.

The V and J genes are TRBV7-9 and TRBJ2-5; D possibly corresponds to TRBD2 (6 bases). Germline values: CDR1 SEHNR, CDR2 FQNEAQ (reference sequence). V was clipped by 7 bases and J by 1 base, with 16 bases between them. This CDR3 is built from 15 residues. CDR3 loop: CASTQMGGSQETQYF. DNA for the CDR3: TGTGCCAGCACTCAAATGGGGGGATCCCAAGAGACCCAGTACTTC.

CDR3 sequence (DNA): TGTGCCAGCAGTTACGTTGGAGGGGTGGAACAGCCCCAGCATTTT. Amino acid sequence: CASSYVGGVEQPQHF. The J gene is TRBJ1-5, the V gene TRBV6-2 or TRBV6-3; tentative D call: TRBD1 (5 bases). The CDR3 is 15 amino acids. The V and J ends lost 2 bases and 7 bases respectively, with 15 bases between them. Germline CDR1 MNHEY, CDR2 SVGEGT.

There are many counts of this clonotype. The chain couples TRBV6-1 to TRBJ2-3, with 8 nucleotides matching TRBD2. Germline V gene sequence: CDR1 MNHNS, CDR2 SASEGT. With 4 bases clipped from V and 0 bases from J, the junction kept 6 bases outside the gene matches. CDR3 length: 16 amino acids. This CDR3 is CASSGLAGISTDTQYF. CDR3 in DNA: TGTGCCAGCAGTGGGTTAGCGGGGATTAGCACAGATACGCAGTATTTT.

The chain has TRBV28 and TRBJ1-5, with D possibly being TRBD1 (6 bases). Trimming took off 3 bases at V and 7 bases at J, with 16 bases between the two ends. The CDR3 spans 15 residues. From germline, CDR1 is MDHEN and CDR2 SYDVKM. The CDR3 is CASSFLTGGGQPQHF. DNA of the CDR3: TGTGCCAGCAGTTTCTTGACCGGTGGGGGCCAGCCCCAGCATTTT.

The rearrangement uses TRBV4-1 and TRBJ2-1; maybe TRBD2 (6 bases). This CDR3 is 17 amino acids long. The germline V gene has CDR1 MGHRA and CDR2 YSYEKL. Trimming took off 5 bases at V and 2 bases at J, with 19 bases between the two ends. DNA of the CDR3: TGCGCCAGCAGCGCCGCAGACGGGGGTCCCCCCTACAATGAGCAGTTCTTC. Encoded protein: CASSAADGGPPYNEQFF.

The chain is built from TRBV12-3 or TRBV12-4 and TRBJ2-6; D possibly corresponds to TRBD2 (5 bases). The CDR3 has 17 amino acids. The V gene lost 0 bases and the J gene lost 1 base, with 10 bases spanning the gap. The CDR3 DNA is TGTGCCAGCAGTTTAGCTGCAACTAGGTCTGGGGCCAACGTCCTGACTTTC. It codes for CASSLAATRSGANVLTF.

There are many counts of this clonotype. The rearrangement uses TRBV29-1 and TRBJ2-5; D might be TRBD1 (5 bases). V was clipped by 6 bases and J by 5 bases, with 13 bases between them. The CDR3 has 12 residues. Germline CDR1 SQVTM, CDR2 ANQGSEA. CDR3 DNA: TGCAGCGTCGCTGGGGCCGGGGAGACCCAGTACTTC. It translates to CSVAGAGETQYF.

This clonotype was seen many times. The V and J genes are TRBV7-2 and TRBJ2-7, with 7 bases matching TRBD1. V lost 5 bases, J lost 6 bases, and 10 bases stayed unmatched. Germline assignment: CDR1 SGHTA and CDR2 FQGNSA. CDR3 size: 14 residues. This chain's CDR3 is CASSQPGQISEQYF. CDR3 in DNA: TGTGCCAGCAGCCAGCCGGGACAGATCTCCGAGCAGTACTTC.